The present T cell receptor beta chain was sequenced within a study of T cells after yellow fever vaccination. Trimming stripped 4 bases from V and 2 bases from J, with 3 bases between. CDR3 length: 11 residues. Germline lookup yields CDR1 SGHTA and CDR2 FQGNSA. TCRdb re-called the 5' RACE reads through MiXCR, storing one row per CDR3 protein. The repertoire has 140,000 to 150,000 distinct CDR3 sequences, about 6.9% of them found once; the top ten carry more than 0.6%. This clonotype has a count of ten or more. This specimen was CD4+ T cells sorted from PBMCs, taken 10 days after the yellow fever booster vaccination. This TCR came from a man aged 25-45 years who received the YFV17D yellow fever vaccine. The chain uses TRBV7-2 and TRBJ2-7, with D uncertain. CDR3 DNA: TGTGCCAGCAGCTCCACCTACGAGCAGTACTTC. Its translation is CASSSTYEQYF.